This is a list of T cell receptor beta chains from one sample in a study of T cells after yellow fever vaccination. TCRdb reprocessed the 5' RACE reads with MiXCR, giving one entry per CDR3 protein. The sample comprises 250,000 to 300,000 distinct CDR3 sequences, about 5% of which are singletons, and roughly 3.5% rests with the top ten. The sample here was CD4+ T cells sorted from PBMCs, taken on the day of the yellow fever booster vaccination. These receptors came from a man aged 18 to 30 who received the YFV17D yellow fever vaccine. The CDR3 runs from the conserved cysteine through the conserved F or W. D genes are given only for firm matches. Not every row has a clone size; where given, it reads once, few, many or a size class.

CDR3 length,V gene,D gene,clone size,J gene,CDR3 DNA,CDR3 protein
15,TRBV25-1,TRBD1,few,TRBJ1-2,TGTGCCAGCAGGCAAGTCGGGACAGGGACTGATGGCTACACCTTC,CASRQVGTGTDGYTF
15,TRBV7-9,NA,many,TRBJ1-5,TGTGCCAGCAGCCCTGGGGGGGGACCCAATCAGCCCCAGCATTTT,CASSPGGGPNQPQHF
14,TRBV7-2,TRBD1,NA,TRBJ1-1,TGTGCCAGCAGCTACCGGACAGGGGAAAATGAAGCTTTCTTT,CASSYRTGENEAFF
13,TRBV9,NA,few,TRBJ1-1,TGTGCCAGCAGCAGGGACCCCAACTCTGAAGCTTTCTTT,CASSRDPNSEAFF
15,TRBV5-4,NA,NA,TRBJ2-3,TGTGCCAGCAGCTTGGCCGGTACTGCCGGGCCTACGCAGTATTTT,CASSLAGTAGPTQYF
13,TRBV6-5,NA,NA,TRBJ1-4,TGTGCCAGCAGCCGACAGAGGGATGAAAAACTGTTTTTT,CASSRQRDEKLFF
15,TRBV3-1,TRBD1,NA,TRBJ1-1,TGTGCCAGCAGCCGATCGACAGGGATGAACACTGAAGCTTTCTTT,CASSRSTGMNTEAFF
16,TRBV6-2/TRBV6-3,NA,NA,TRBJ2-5,TGTGCCAGCAGTTACCCGGTGAGGGCCCGGGAAGAGACCCAGTACTTC,CASSYPVRAREETQYF
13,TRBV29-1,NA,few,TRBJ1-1,TGCAGCGTTGAACTAGGGCGCGGAACTGAAGCTTTCTTT,CSVELGRGTEAFF
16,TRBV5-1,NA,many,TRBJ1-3,TGCGCCAGCAGCCGCACCCCGACAGGCTCTGGAAACACCATATATTTT,CASSRTPTGSGNTIYF
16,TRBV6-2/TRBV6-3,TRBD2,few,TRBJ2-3,TGTGCCAGCAGACGTAGGAGCGGGGTAGGGACAGATACGCAGTATTTT,CASRRRSGVGTDTQYF
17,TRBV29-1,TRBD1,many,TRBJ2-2,TGCAGCGCCGGGGGACAGGGGGTACTTGAGGACGTCGGGGAGCTGTTTTTT,CSAGGQGVLEDVGELFF
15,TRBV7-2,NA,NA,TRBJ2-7,TGTGCCAGCAGCTTAGGGCCCAGGTCATCCTACGAGCAGTACTTC,CASSLGPRSSYEQYF
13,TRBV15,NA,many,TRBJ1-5,TGTGCCACCAGCAGAGAAGGAAATCAGCCCCAGCATTTT,CATSREGNQPQHF
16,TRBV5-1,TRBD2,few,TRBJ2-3,TGCGCCAGCCGTCAGCGGGGGGACGTAGGCACAGATACGCAGTATTTT,CASRQRGDVGTDTQYF
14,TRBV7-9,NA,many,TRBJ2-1,TGTGCCAGCAGCCCGGCATCCCGCTACAATGAGCAGTTCTTC,CASSPASRYNEQFF
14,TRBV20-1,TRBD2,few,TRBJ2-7,TGCAGTGCTAAAGGACTAGCGGGGACGTACGAGCAGTACTTC,CSAKGLAGTYEQYF
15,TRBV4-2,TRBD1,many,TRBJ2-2,TGTGCCAGCAGCCGACCCGGGACAGGGATCGGGGAGCTGTTTTTT,CASSRPGTGIGELFF
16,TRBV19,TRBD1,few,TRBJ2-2,TGTGCCAGTAGTTCTAGGACAGGGGGCTCGACCGGGGAGCTGTTTTTT,CASSSRTGGSTGELFF
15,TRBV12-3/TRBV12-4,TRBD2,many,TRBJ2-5,TGTGCCAGCAGTTTATTCCTAGCGGGGGGTCAGACCCAGTACTTC,CASSLFLAGGQTQYF
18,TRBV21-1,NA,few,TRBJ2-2,TGTGCCAGCAGCAAAGGAGGTGGGGGGGACCCCTGGTACGGGGAGCTGTTTTTT,CASSKGGGGDPWYGELFF
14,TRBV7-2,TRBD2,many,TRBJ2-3,TGTGCCAGCAGCCCGGGACTAGTGACAGATACGCAGTATTTT,CASSPGLVTDTQYF
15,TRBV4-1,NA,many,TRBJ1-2,TGCGCCAGCAGCCAAGAAGGCCGCGCGCGCTATGGCTACACCTTC,CASSQEGRARYGYTF
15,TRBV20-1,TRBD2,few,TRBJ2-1,TGCAGTGCGACTAGCGGGGGGGCGAAAGTCTATGAGCAGTTCTTC,CSATSGGAKVYEQFF
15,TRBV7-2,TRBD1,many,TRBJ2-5,TGTGCCAGCAGACCGTCAGGGGGCAGGAGGGAGACCCAGTACTTC,CASRPSGGRRETQYF
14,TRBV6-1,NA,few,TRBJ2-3,TGTGCCAGCACTTTTAGCGGTAGCACAGATACGCAGTATTTT,CASTFSGSTDTQYF
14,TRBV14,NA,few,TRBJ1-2,TGTGCCAGCAGCCAAGAACCGTGGGGGAACGGCTACACCTTC,CASSQEPWGNGYTF
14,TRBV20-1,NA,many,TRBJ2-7,TGCAGTGCTACCCAGACAGGCTTTTACTACGAGCAGTACTTC,CSATQTGFYYEQYF
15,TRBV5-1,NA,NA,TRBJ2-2,TGCGCCAGCAGCCCCCCCAGCCAGTCCTCCGGGGAGCTGTTTTTT,CASSPPSQSSGELFF
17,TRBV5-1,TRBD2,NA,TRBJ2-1,TGCGCCAGCAGCTTGGGGGCTAGCGGGTTTTTCTACAATGAGCAGTTCTTC,CASSLGASGFFYNEQFF
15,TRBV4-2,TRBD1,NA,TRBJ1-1,TGTGCCAGCAGCCAAGGGACAGGGCCATCCACTGAAGCTTTCTTT,CASSQGTGPSTEAFF
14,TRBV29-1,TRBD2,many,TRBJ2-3,TGCAGTTGCTCCGATAGCGGGGGCGCAGATACGCAGTATTTT,CSCSDSGGADTQYF
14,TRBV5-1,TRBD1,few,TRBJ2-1,TGCGCCAGCAGCTCCGGGACAGGCGACTTAGAACAGTTCTTC,CASSSGTGDLEQFF
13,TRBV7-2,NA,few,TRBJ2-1,TGTGCCAGCAGGCCTCCTGGGTATATCCAGCAGTTCTTC,CASRPPGYIQQFF
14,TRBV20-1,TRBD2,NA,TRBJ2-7,TGCAGTGCTAGAGGACTAGCGGTCTCCTACGAGCAGTACTTC,CSARGLAVSYEQYF
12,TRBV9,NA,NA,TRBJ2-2,TGTGCCAGCAGCGACGGGCCCGGGGAGCTGTTTTTT,CASSDGPGELFF
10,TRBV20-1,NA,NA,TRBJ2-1,TGCGCCTTCTTTAAGGGTGAGCAGTTCTTC,CAFFKGEQFF
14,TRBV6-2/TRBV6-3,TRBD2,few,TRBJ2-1,TGTGCCAGCAGACCACTAGCGGGGCTCGATGAGCAGTTCTTC,CASRPLAGLDEQFF
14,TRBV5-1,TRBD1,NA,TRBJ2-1,TGCGCCAGCACCCGACAGGGGGAAGACAATGAGCAGTTCTTC,CASTRQGEDNEQFF
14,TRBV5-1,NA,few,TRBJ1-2,TGCGCCAGCAGCTTGGACAAACCTCTCTATGGCTACACCTTC,CASSLDKPLYGYTF
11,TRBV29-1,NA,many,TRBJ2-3,TGCAGCGTTGAGGCAGGGGATACGCAGTATTTT,CSVEAGDTQYF
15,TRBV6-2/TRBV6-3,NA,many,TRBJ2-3,TGTGCCAGCAGTTACCCCGGACCGAAACGAGATACGCAGTATTTT,CASSYPGPKRDTQYF
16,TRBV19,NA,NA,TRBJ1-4,TGTGCCAGTAGTATGGAGGGAAAACCAACTAATGAAAAACTGTTTTTT,CASSMEGKPTNEKLFF
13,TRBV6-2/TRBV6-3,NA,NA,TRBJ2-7,TGTGCCAGCAGTTACACCCAGTGGTACGAGCAGTACTTC,CASSYTQWYEQYF
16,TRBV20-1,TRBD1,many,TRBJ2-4,TGCAGTGCTAGAGATTTAAGCAGGGGGCGCGGAAACATTCAGTACTTC,CSARDLSRGRGNIQYF
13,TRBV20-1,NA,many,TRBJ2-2,TGCAGTGCTAGACAGGGAGGTACCGGGGAGCTGTTTTTT,CSARQGGTGELFF
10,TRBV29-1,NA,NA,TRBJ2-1,TGCAGCGTTCTCTACAATGAGCAGTTCTTC,CSVLYNEQFF
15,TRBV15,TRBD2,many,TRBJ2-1,TGTGCCACCAGCAAAACTAGCGGGACAGGCAATGAGCAGTTCTTC,CATSKTSGTGNEQFF